The rows below give T cell receptor beta chains drawn from one sample of a study of T cells in Graves' hyperthyroidism and ophthalmopathy. In TCRdb, the multiplex PCR reads were re-called with MiXCR into one record per CDR3 protein. Of around 23,000 distinct CDR3 sequences in the sample, around 54% are singletons; the top ten hold about a quarter. The material sequenced was blood. These receptors came from a woman between 35 and 50 years old with Graves' hyperthyroidism that later progressed to Graves' ophthalmopathy. CDR3s include the opening cysteine and the closing phenylalanine or tryptophan. Each record gives: D gene, J gene, V gene, clone size, CDR3 protein, CDR3 DNA. The D gene is left open where the match is weak. Clone size is shown for a subset of rows, as once, few, many or a class of expanded clone.

D gene: -; J gene: TRBJ1-4; V gene: TRBV5-6; clone size: -; CDR3 protein: CTSSSNEKLFF; CDR3 DNA: TGTACCAGCAGCTCTAATGAAAAACTGTTTTTT
D gene: TRBD1; J gene: TRBJ1-6; V gene: TRBV5-1; clone size: once; CDR3 protein: CASSLGGQGPNSPLHF; CDR3 DNA: TGCGCCAGCAGCTTGGGGGGACAGGGACCTAATTCACCCCTCCACTTT
D gene: -; J gene: TRBJ2-7; V gene: TRBV10-1; clone size: few; CDR3 protein: CASSESTGSYEQYF; CDR3 DNA: TGCGCCAGCAGTGAGTCCACAGGGTCCTACGAGCAGTACTTC
D gene: TRBD2; J gene: TRBJ2-1; V gene: TRBV29-1; clone size: -; CDR3 protein: CSVDGTSGVNEQFF; CDR3 DNA: TGCAGCGTTGACGGGACTAGCGGGGTAAATGAGCAGTTCTTC
D gene: -; J gene: TRBJ2-2; V gene: TRBV5-1; clone size: -; CDR3 protein: CASSSGSIGGELFF; CDR3 DNA: TGCGCCAGCAGCTCCGGGTCTATCGGCGGGGAGCTGTTTTTT
D gene: -; J gene: TRBJ2-1; V gene: TRBV2; clone size: -; CDR3 protein: CASSGYNEQFF; CDR3 DNA: TGTGCCAGCAGTGGGTACAATGAGCAGTTCTTC
D gene: TRBD2; J gene: TRBJ2-2; V gene: TRBV5-4; clone size: many; CDR3 protein: CAARAGNGELFF; CDR3 DNA: TGTGCCGCCAGAGCGGGGAACGGGGAGCTGTTTTTT
D gene: -; J gene: TRBJ2-7; V gene: TRBV2; clone size: few; CDR3 protein: CASSEPFIYEQYF; CDR3 DNA: TGTGCCAGCAGTGAACCTTTTATTTACGAGCAGTACTTC
D gene: -; J gene: TRBJ1-5; V gene: TRBV7-8; clone size: -; CDR3 protein: CASSLSRTSGRPQHF; CDR3 DNA: TGTGCCAGCAGCTTATCCCGGACTAGCGGGAGGCCCCAGCATTTT
D gene: TRBD2; J gene: TRBJ2-7; V gene: TRBV20-1; clone size: -; CDR3 protein: CSARGGTSDYEQYF; CDR3 DNA: TGCAGTGCTAGAGGGGGGACTAGCGACTACGAGCAGTACTTC
D gene: -; J gene: TRBJ1-4; V gene: TRBV12-3/TRBV12-4; clone size: many; CDR3 protein: CASSSRQGGEKLFF; CDR3 DNA: TGTGCCAGCAGTTCTCGCCAGGGTGGCGAAAAACTGTTTTTT
D gene: -; J gene: TRBJ2-5; V gene: TRBV3-1; clone size: many; CDR3 protein: CASSFGPQETQYF; CDR3 DNA: TGTGCCAGCAGCTTCGGGCCTCAAGAGACCCAGTACTTC
D gene: TRBD1; J gene: TRBJ2-2; V gene: TRBV5-4; clone size: many; CDR3 protein: CASSLGGQAPGTGELFF; CDR3 DNA: TGTGCCAGCAGCTTGGGGGGACAGGCGCCGGGCACCGGGGAGCTGTTTTTT
D gene: TRBD2; J gene: TRBJ2-3; V gene: TRBV28; clone size: many; CDR3 protein: CASSYGTSDTDTQYF; CDR3 DNA: TGTGCCAGCAGTTACGGGACTAGCGACACAGATACGCAGTATTTT
D gene: -; J gene: TRBJ2-7; V gene: TRBV27; clone size: many; CDR3 protein: CASSRDGQGYTYEQYF; CDR3 DNA: TGTGCCAGCAGTCGGGACGGGCAGGGCTACACCTACGAGCAGTACTTC
D gene: -; J gene: TRBJ1-3; V gene: TRBV6-5; clone size: once; CDR3 protein: CASSYTQEAANTIYF; CDR3 DNA: TGTGCCAGTAGTTACACTCAGGAAGCTGCAAACACCATATATTTT
D gene: -; J gene: TRBJ2-1; V gene: TRBV11-3; clone size: -; CDR3 protein: CASSMPLANFHEQFF; CDR3 DNA: TGTGCCAGCAGCATGCCACTAGCAAACTTCCATGAGCAGTTCTTC
D gene: TRBD1; J gene: TRBJ1-1; V gene: TRBV10-3; clone size: -; CDR3 protein: CAISESQGAGLKAFF; CDR3 DNA: TGTGCCATCAGTGAGTCGCAGGGGGCAGGTTTGAAAGCTTTCTTT
D gene: -; J gene: TRBJ2-3; V gene: TRBV2; clone size: -; CDR3 protein: CASSSLLGTDTQYF; CDR3 DNA: TGTGCCAGCAGTTCCCTTCTCGGCACAGATACGCAGTATTTT
D gene: -; J gene: TRBJ2-7; V gene: TRBV20-1; clone size: -; CDR3 protein: CSARRLREQYF; CDR3 DNA: TGCAGTGCTAGAAGACTACGTGAGCAGTACTTC
D gene: -; J gene: TRBJ2-1; V gene: TRBV19; clone size: -; CDR3 protein: CASRKGTHYWEQFF; CDR3 DNA: TGTGCCAGTAGAAAAGGGACCCATTACTGGGAGCAGTTCTTC
D gene: -; J gene: TRBJ1-2; V gene: TRBV4-1; clone size: many; CDR3 protein: CASSQRGTIERYGYTF; CDR3 DNA: TGCGCCAGCAGCCAAAGAGGGACAATTGAACGGTACGGCTACACCTTC
D gene: TRBD1; J gene: TRBJ1-4; V gene: TRBV5-4; clone size: many; CDR3 protein: CASSVAGGAKANEKLFF; CDR3 DNA: TGTGCCAGCAGCGTAGCAGGGGGAGCTAAAGCTAATGAAAAACTGTTTTTT
D gene: -; J gene: TRBJ1-5; V gene: TRBV2; clone size: -; CDR3 protein: CASMQYESSNQPQHF; CDR3 DNA: TGTGCCAGCATGCAGTACGAGTCGAGCAATCAGCCCCAGCATTTT
D gene: -; J gene: TRBJ1-1; V gene: TRBV19; clone size: -; CDR3 protein: CASSIGTPNTEAFF; CDR3 DNA: TGTGCCAGTAGTATTGGGACCCCAAACACTGAAGCTTTCTTT
D gene: TRBD1; J gene: TRBJ2-3; V gene: TRBV18; clone size: -; CDR3 protein: CASSPRGTDTQYF; CDR3 DNA: TGTGCCAGCTCCCCAAGGGGGACAGACACGCAGTATTTT
D gene: -; J gene: TRBJ1-5; V gene: TRBV18; clone size: -; CDR3 protein: CACSLRDSNQPQHF; CDR3 DNA: TGTGCCTGCTCACTACGGGACAGCAATCAGCCCCAGCATTTT
D gene: -; J gene: TRBJ2-7; V gene: TRBV6-1; clone size: large; CDR3 protein: CASSEKIERNEQYF; CDR3 DNA: TGTGCCAGCAGTGAAAAAATAGAGAGGAACGAGCAGTACTTC
D gene: -; J gene: TRBJ2-3; V gene: TRBV16; clone size: few; CDR3 protein: CASSHGEDTQYF; CDR3 DNA: TGTGCCAGCAGCCATGGTGAAGATACGCAGTATTTT
D gene: -; J gene: TRBJ1-1; V gene: TRBV6-1; clone size: -; CDR3 protein: CANSEDGNTEAFF; CDR3 DNA: TGTGCCAATAGTGAAGATGGGAACACTGAAGCTTTCTTT
D gene: TRBD1; J gene: TRBJ1-2; V gene: TRBV5-4; clone size: -; CDR3 protein: CASSRDRLYGYTF; CDR3 DNA: TGTGCCAGCAGCCGGGACAGGCTTTATGGCTACACCTTC
D gene: -; J gene: TRBJ1-1; V gene: TRBV20-1; clone size: -; CDR3 protein: CSARGWGTEAFF; CDR3 DNA: TGCAGTGCTAGAGGGTGGGGAACTGAAGCTTTCTTT
D gene: -; J gene: TRBJ1-5; V gene: TRBV7-6; clone size: -; CDR3 protein: CASSLGVGGTYSNQPQHF; CDR3 DNA: TGTGCCAGCAGCTTAGGGGTCGGTGGGACATATAGCAATCAGCCCCAGCATTTT
D gene: -; J gene: TRBJ1-1; V gene: TRBV27; clone size: many; CDR3 protein: CASSHRRGNTEAFF; CDR3 DNA: TGTGCCAGCAGTCACCGACGGGGAAACACTGAAGCTTTCTTT
D gene: TRBD2; J gene: TRBJ2-7; V gene: TRBV19; clone size: medium-sized; CDR3 protein: CASSTSGLAGGAYEQYF; CDR3 DNA: TGTGCCAGTAGTACCTCGGGACTAGCGGGAGGTGCCTACGAGCAGTACTTC
D gene: -; J gene: TRBJ1-6; V gene: TRBV5-1; clone size: -; CDR3 protein: CASSLTGLKYNSPLHF; CDR3 DNA: TGCGCCAGCAGCTTGACGGGACTAAAATATAATTCACCCCTCCACTTT
D gene: -; J gene: TRBJ2-5; V gene: TRBV20-1; clone size: few; CDR3 protein: CSARSAGWYF; CDR3 DNA: TGCAGTGCTAGATCGGCAGGGTGGTACTTC
D gene: -; J gene: TRBJ1-3; V gene: TRBV28; clone size: few; CDR3 protein: CASSLGGVGSGGNTIYF; CDR3 DNA: TGTGCCAGCAGTTTAGGGGGCGTAGGGTCTGGAGGAAACACCATATATTTT
D gene: -; J gene: TRBJ1-5; V gene: TRBV20-1; clone size: -; CDR3 protein: CSAGGHYQPQHF; CDR3 DNA: TGCAGTGCTGGGGGTCATTATCAGCCCCAGCATTTT
D gene: TRBD1; J gene: TRBJ1-2; V gene: TRBV13; clone size: medium-sized; CDR3 protein: CATSQGYYGYTF; CDR3 DNA: TGTGCCACATCACAGGGGTACTATGGCTACACCTTC
D gene: TRBD2; J gene: TRBJ2-3; V gene: TRBV20-1; clone size: -; CDR3 protein: CSARVAGERDTQYF; CDR3 DNA: TGCAGTGCTAGAGTGGCGGGAGAGAGAGATACGCAGTATTTT
D gene: -; J gene: TRBJ2-2; V gene: TRBV20-1; clone size: once; CDR3 protein: CSARKGNTGELFF; CDR3 DNA: TGCAGTGCTAGAAAGGGGAACACCGGGGAGCTGTTTTTT
D gene: TRBD1; J gene: TRBJ1-4; V gene: TRBV10-3; clone size: -; CDR3 protein: CAISESPGQREKLSF; CDR3 DNA: TGTGCCATCAGCGAGTCCCCGGGACAGCGAGAAAAACTGTCTTTT
D gene: TRBD1; J gene: TRBJ2-7; V gene: TRBV5-1; clone size: -; CDR3 protein: CASSLKGQGQSEQYF; CDR3 DNA: TGCGCCAGCAGCTTGAAGGGACAGGGACAGAGCGAGCAGTACTTC
D gene: -; J gene: TRBJ2-1; V gene: TRBV6-1; clone size: -; CDR3 protein: CASLKETGHREQFF; CDR3 DNA: TGTGCCAGTCTGAAGGAAACCGGGCACAGAGAGCAGTTCTTC
D gene: TRBD2; J gene: TRBJ2-1; V gene: TRBV7-3; clone size: once; CDR3 protein: CASSSWTSGRRNEQFF; CDR3 DNA: TGTGCCAGCAGCTCCTGGACTAGCGGGAGGAGGAATGAGCAGTTCTTC
D gene: -; J gene: TRBJ2-3; V gene: TRBV9; clone size: medium-sized; CDR3 protein: CASSVGAETWSDTQYF; CDR3 DNA: TGTGCCAGCAGCGTAGGAGCGGAGACGTGGTCAGATACGCAGTATTTT
D gene: TRBD2; J gene: TRBJ2-1; V gene: TRBV6-5; clone size: many; CDR3 protein: CASSGTSGGYNEQFF; CDR3 DNA: TGTGCCAGCAGTGGAACTAGCGGGGGTTACAATGAGCAGTTCTTC